This entry describes one T cell receptor (beta chain). Its antigen remains unidentified. Brentuximab vedotin exposure varied among the patients, all of whom had relapsed after autologous stem cell transplantation. Libraries were prepared by immunoSEQ multiplex PCR; TCRdb keeps only in-frame clonotypes and omits some of them. The sample yields about 34,000 clones, approximately 82% seen once. The source of the sample is a study of PD-1 blockade in classical Hodgkin lymphoma. General study points: At baseline, newly diagnosed patients reportedly showed less TCR diversity than healthy donors. CD4+ but not CD8+ TCR diversity rose significantly by C4D1. Baseline diversity in complete responders resembled that of newly diagnosed patients.

The CDR3 loop spans 16 amino acids. Germline trimming cut 1 base from V and 4 bases from J; bases unmatched to any gene: 8. CDR1 and CDR2 (germline): LNHNV, YYDKDF (reference sequence). The sample consisted of peripheral blood mononuclear cells (PBMCs), taken before the second cycle of nivolumab. This clonotype was sampled from a human donor with classical Hodgkin lymphoma. The chain has TRBV15 and TRBJ2-5; 8 bases agree with TRBD2. The CDR3 nucleotides are TGTGCCACCAGCAGAGCAGGTAGCGGGGTCTTAGAGACCCAGTACTTC. This encodes CATSRAGSGVLETQYF. Variable domain in full (rest from reference TRBV15 and TRBJ2-5): DAMVIQNPRYQVTQFGKPVTLSCSQTLNHNVMYWYQQKSSQAPKLLFHYYDKDFNNEADTPDNFQSRRPNTSFCFLDIRSPGLGDTAMYLCATSRAGSGVLETQYFGPGTRLLVL.